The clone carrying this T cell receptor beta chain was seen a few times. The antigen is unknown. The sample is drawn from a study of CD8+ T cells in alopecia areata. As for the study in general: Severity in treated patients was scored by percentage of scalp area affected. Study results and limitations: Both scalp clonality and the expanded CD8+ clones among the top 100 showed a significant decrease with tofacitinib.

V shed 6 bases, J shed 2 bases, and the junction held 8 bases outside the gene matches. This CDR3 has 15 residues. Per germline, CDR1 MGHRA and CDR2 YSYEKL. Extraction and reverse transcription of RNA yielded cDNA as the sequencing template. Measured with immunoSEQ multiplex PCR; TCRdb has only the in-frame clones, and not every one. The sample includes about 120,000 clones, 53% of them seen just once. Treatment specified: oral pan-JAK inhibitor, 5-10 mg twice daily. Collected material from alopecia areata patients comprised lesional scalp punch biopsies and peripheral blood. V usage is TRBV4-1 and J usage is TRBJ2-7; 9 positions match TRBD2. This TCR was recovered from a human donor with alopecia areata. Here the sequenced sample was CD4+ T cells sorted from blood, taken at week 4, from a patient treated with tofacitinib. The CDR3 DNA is TGCGCCAGCAGAATCGGGACTAGCTTTACCTACGAGCAGTACTTC. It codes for CASRIGTSFTYEQYF.